One sample yielded the 7 T cell receptor beta chains listed below, sequenced in a study of blood T cell repertoires in COVID-19 (dated by TCRdb to the early 2020s). Library preparation was by the immunoSEQ multiplex PCR assay. TCRdb re-hosts the immuneACCESS table, in-frame sequences only. Its copies lack some clones; in the studies checked, an unresolved V gene accounts for under half of them, and the cause for the rest is not known. Recorded for this sample are roughly 200,000 clones; around 83% of them occurred a single time. Of the sample, more than 1.5% falls within the top ten clones. The sample was peripheral blood. These receptors were collected from a human donor in a cohort sampled during active COVID-19.

The chain links TRBV19 to TRBJ2-1, with 13 bases identical to TRBD2. This CDR3 is built from 16 residues. Per the germline V gene, CDR1 is LNHDA and CDR2 is SQIVND (reference sequence). The junction had 10 bases not matched to a gene; V was cut back by 5 bases and J by 9 bases. The CDR3 loop reads CASSAGTSGKYGEQFF. The CDR3 DNA follows: TGTGCCAGTAGTGCCGGGACTAGCGGGAAGTATGGTGAGCAGTTCTTC.

This clone was seen a few times. The V call is TRBV5-6, the J call TRBJ1-4; 7 nucleotides align to TRBD1. The CDR3 contains 15 residues. Looked up from germline, CDR1 is SGHDT and CDR2 is YYEEEE. The V gene end was trimmed by 0 bases and the J gene end by 8 bases; junction bases not matched to a gene: 7. The CDR3 spells CASSLGAAGGEKLFF. The DNA for the CDR3 is TGTGCCAGCAGCTTGGGTGCGGCAGGGGGAGAAAAACTGTTTTTT.

The genes are TRBV25-1 and TRBJ1-6; perhaps TRBD1 as D (5 bases). CDR3 size: 13 residues. V shed 0 bases and J shed 10 bases, with 7 bases lying between them. Germline V CDR1 and CDR2: MGHDK, SYGVNS. Here the CDR3 reads CASSEYGGSPLHF. CDR3 in DNA: TGTGCCAGCAGTGAATATGGGGGGTCACCCCTCCACTTT.

Turning to this clone: Other DNA sequences from this sample encode an identical CDR3 as well. The chain couples TRBV4-1 to TRBJ2-5, with D possibly being TRBD1 (5 bases). With 2 bases removed from V and 2 bases from J, the gap between germline ends came to 9 bases. The V gene's germline CDR1 is MGHRA and CDR2 YSYEKL. This CDR3 has 14 residues. The CDR3 protein is CASSQPGLQETQYF. In DNA, the CDR3 is TGCGCCAGCAGCCAACCAGGGCTGCAAGAGACCCAGTACTTC.

This chain joins TRBV19 and TRBJ2-7; the D is unclear. Germline assignment: CDR1 LNHDA and CDR2 SQIVND (reference sequence). The ends were cut back, 6 bases at V and 3 bases at J, with 6 bases in the middle. The CDR3 has 11 residues. The CDR3 nucleotides are TGTGCCAGTAGGGGCGACTACGAGCAGTACTTC. As protein: CASRGDYEQYF. Combining the CDR3 with reference TRBV19 and TRBJ2-7 gives the whole variable domain DGGITQSPKYLFRKEGQNVTLSCEQNLNHDAMYWYRQDPGQGLRLIYYSQIVNDFQKGDIAEGYSVSREKKESFPLTVTSAQKNPTAFYLCASRGDYEQYFGPGTRLTVT.

J is TRBJ1-1 and V is TRBV19; 8 nucleotides agree with TRBD1. Germline V CDR1 and CDR2: LNHDA, SQIVND (reference sequence). Trimming took 0 bases from V and 8 from J; bases not matched to a gene: 2. This CDR3 has 13 residues. CDR3 protein: CASSIDRTGEAFF. In DNA, the CDR3 is TGTGCCAGTAGTATAGACAGGACAGGGGAAGCTTTCTTT.

V and J are TRBV5-4 and TRBJ2-7; TRBD2 is a possible D gene (6 bases). Germline-derived CDR1 and CDR2 are SGHNT and YYREEE (reference sequence). The ends were cut back, 0 bases at V and 6 bases at J, with 7 bases in the middle. CDR3 length: 12 amino acids. The CDR3 region has the DNA TGTGCCAGCAGCTTGGGACTAGGCGAGCAGTACTTC. It translates to CASSLGLGEQYF.